The 22 T cell receptor beta chains reported below all come from one sample, sequenced in a study of blood T cell repertoires in COVID-19. Only in-frame clones appear in the TCRdb table, and some are missing; sequencing was by immunoSEQ multiplex PCR. The table has about 380,000 clones, around 90% seen once. Source material: peripheral blood. The receptors were sampled from a man in his forties or fifties with acute or convalescent COVID-19.

The chain employs TRBV5-1 and TRBJ2-5; 10 positions match TRBD2. Unmatched junction bases numbered 9, after V lost 5 bases and J lost 5 bases. Germline CDR1 and CDR2: SGHRS and YFSETQ. This CDR3 is 15 amino acids long. CDR3 protein: CASSRSGLAYETQYF. DNA of the CDR3: TGCGCCAGCAGTAGGTCGGGACTAGCGTATGAGACCCAGTACTTC.

The chain uses TRBV2 and TRBJ2-1, with 10 bases lining up with TRBD2. J lost 4 bases, V lost 6 bases, and 9 bases had no gene match. CDR1 is SNHLY and CDR2 is FYNNEI in the germline V gene. The length of the CDR3 is 16 residues. The CDR3 DNA reads as TGTGCCAGCAGCGATAAGACTAGCGGGCGGTACAATGAGCAGTTCTTC. It yields the protein CASSDKTSGRYNEQFF.

The chain combines TRBV7-2 with TRBJ1-1; 8 positions agree with TRBD1. The CDR3 sequence is 15 residues long. Germline assignment: CDR1 SGHTA and CDR2 FQGNSA. The V and J ends lost 5 bases and 4 bases, in that order; junction bases with no gene match: 9. This CDR3 reads CASSIDRGRATEAFF. CDR3 nucleotide sequence: TGTGCCAGCAGCATTGACAGGGGAAGAGCCACTGAAGCTTTCTTT.

CDR3 in DNA: TGTGCCAGCAGTAACTTCCGGGGGGCCAGGGGAGAGCAGTACTTC. It codes for CASSNFRGARGEQYF. The chain couples TRBV6-2 or TRBV6-3 to TRBJ2-7; D is possibly TRBD2 (7 bases). CDR1 is MNHEY and CDR2 is SVGEGT in the germline V gene. The CDR3 is made up of 15 amino acids. Trimming removed 5 bases from V and 7 bases from J, with 21 bases in between.

The rearrangement joins TRBV12-5 to TRBJ2-6; no firm D call. CDR1 and CDR2 (germline): LGHNT, FRNRAP. The CDR3 sequence is 14 residues long. V lost 6 bases and J 4 bases, leaving 10 bases between the germline ends. The CDR3 region is CASGRSAGANVLTF. The CDR3 DNA is TGTGCTAGTGGCCGTTCAGCGGGGGCCAACGTCCTGACTTTC.

The gene calls are TRBV28 and TRBJ2-2, with D possibly TRBD2 on 5 matching bases. This CDR3 spans 15 amino acids. Germline CDR1 and CDR2: MDHEN and SYDVKM. V was shortened by 3 bases and J by 0 bases, with 8 bases between the two germline ends. Here the CDR3 reads CASSLTTANTGELFF. The CDR3 DNA reads as TGTGCCAGCAGTTTGACTACAGCGAACACCGGGGAGCTGTTTTTT. Complete variable domain (other parts from reference TRBV28 and TRBJ2-2): DVKVTQSSRYLVKRTGEKVFLECVQDMDHENMFWYRQDPGLGLRLIYFSYDVKMKEKGDIPEGYSVSREKKERFSLILESASTNQTSMYLCASSLTTANTGELFFGEGSRLTVL.

This chain uses TRBV5-5 with TRBJ1-3; 8 bases are shared with TRBD1. J gave up 8 bases and V 1 base, and 8 bases lay outside the gene matches. This CDR3 contains 15 residues. Germline CDR1 and CDR2: SGHKS and YYEKEE (reference sequence). The CDR3 protein is CASSLNRGVGDTIYF. The CDR3 DNA follows: TGTGCCAGCAGCTTGAACAGGGGGGTTGGGGACACCATATATTTT. The variable domain in full, completed from reference TRBV5-5 and TRBJ1-3, reads DAGVTQSPTHLIKTRGQQVTLRCSPISGHKSVSWYQQVLGQGPQFIFQYYEKEERGRGNFPDRFSARQFPNYSSELNVNALLLGDSALYLCASSLNRGVGDTIYFGEGSWLTVV.

The chain links TRBV11-3 to TRBJ2-3, with D perhaps matching TRBD1 (5 bases). The CDR3 is 14 residues long. Trimming pared 5 bases from V and 6 bases from J, leaving 15 bases between. The V gene's germline CDR1 is SGHNT and CDR2 YENEEA. The CDR3 DNA follows: TGTGCCAGCAGCAGGGGCAGGGCGGAGGATACGCAGTATTTT. It translates to CASSRGRAEDTQYF.

This clone has a handful of counts. The chain has TRBV7-3 and TRBJ2-2; a possible D gene is TRBD1 (6 bases). Germline CDR1 SGHTA, CDR2 FQGTGA. CDR3 length: 19 residues. The V and J ends lost 3 bases and 0 bases respectively, with 20 bases between them. CDR3 coding DNA: TGTGCCAGCAGCTTCCGGACAGTTTTAGTAATCACGAACACCGGGGAGCTGTTTTTT. Amino acids: CASSFRTVLVITNTGELFF.

J is TRBJ1-1 and V is TRBV19; tentatively, D is TRBD1 (6 bases). The germline gives CDR1 LNHDA, CDR2 SQIVND (reference sequence). The V and J ends lost 3 bases and 7 bases respectively, with 12 bases between them. The CDR3 length is 13 residues. The CDR3 loop reads CASSIYRDHEAFF. Written as DNA, the CDR3 is TGTGCCAGTAGTATTTACAGGGACCATGAAGCTTTCTTT.

This clone was seen a handful of times. J is TRBJ1-1 and V is TRBV3-1 (or the pseudogene TRBV3-2), with D hard to call. The V gene lost 0 bases and the J gene lost 6 bases, with 14 bases spanning the gap. The CDR3 sequence is 15 residues long. CDR1 is LGHDT, CDR2 YNNKEL, per germline (reference sequence). The CDR3 loop is CASSQDGGSSAEAFF. CDR3 coding DNA: TGTGCCAGCAGCCAAGATGGAGGGTCGTCGGCTGAAGCTTTCTTT.

A single count supports this clone. The V call is TRBV11-2, the J call TRBJ1-2; D may be TRBD1 (5 bases). This CDR3 has 17 amino acids. Trimming cost V 0 bases and J 3 bases, with 17 bases left between them. Germline loops: CDR1 SGHAT, CDR2 FQNNGV. The CDR3 spells CASSLDQGAGIYYGYTF. The CDR3 DNA reads as TGTGCCAGCAGCTTAGATCAAGGGGCAGGGATATACTATGGCTACACCTTC. Together with reference TRBV11-2 and TRBJ1-2, the CDR3 gives the full variable domain: EAGVAQSPRYKIIEKRQSVAFWCNPISGHATLYWYQQILGQGPKLLIQFQNNGVVDDSQLPKDRFSAERLKGVDSTLKIQPAKLEDSAVYLCASSLDQGAGIYYGYTFGSGTRLTVV.

The chain is built from TRBV30 and TRBJ1-4; D is ambiguous. The CDR3 is 15 residues long. Germline loops: CDR1 GTSNPN, CDR2 SVGIG (reference sequence). V lost 1 base, J lost 0 bases, and 9 bases lay in between. The CDR3 loop reads CAWSARATTNEKLFF. CDR3 nucleotides: TGTGCCTGGAGTGCGCGGGCAACAACTAATGAAAAACTGTTTTTT.

The chain links TRBV2 to TRBJ1-3; possibly TRBD1 for D (6 bases). Germline CDR1 reads SNHLY; CDR2 reads FYNNEI. The CDR3 has 16 amino acids. Deletions cut 4 bases from V and 4 bases from J, with 17 bases between. The CDR3 reads CASSGAGEGGGNTIYF. CDR3 DNA sequence: TGTGCCAGCAGTGGAGCAGGGGAGGGTGGCGGAAACACCATATATTTT.

The rearrangement uses TRBV5-4 and TRBJ2-1, with 8 bases matching TRBD1. The CDR3 extends over 16 amino acids. Trimming removed 4 bases from V and 9 bases from J; junction bases left unmatched: 15. CDR1 is SGHNT, CDR2 YYREEE, per germline (reference sequence). CDR3: CASSRPTGGNVFEQFF. DNA for the CDR3: TGTGCCAGCAGCCGACCCACAGGGGGGAATGTGTTTGAGCAGTTCTTC. Full variable domain (rest looked up from reference TRBV5-4 and TRBJ2-1): ETGVTQSPTHLIKTRGQQVTLRCSSQSGHNTVSWYQQALGQGPQFIFQYYREEENGRGNFPPRFSGLQFPNYSSELNVNALELDDSALYLCASSRPTGGNVFEQFFGPGTRLTVL.

CDR3 protein: CASRAGVANTGELFF. DNA for the CDR3: TGCGCCAGCAGGGCGGGGGTCGCGAACACCGGGGAGCTGTTTTTT. The chain combines TRBV5-1 with TRBJ2-2, with 7 bases matching TRBD2. Germline CDR1 SGHRS, CDR2 YFSETQ. The CDR3 extends over 15 amino acids. Trimming took 5 bases from V and 0 from J; bases not matched to a gene: 4.

The V and J genes are TRBV4-1 and TRBJ1-3, with D unclear. Germline CDR1 and CDR2: MGHRA and YSYEKL. Trimming cost V 1 base and J 4 bases, with 11 bases left between them. CDR3 length equals 15 residues. The CDR3 here is CASSQGNSGGNTIYF. The CDR3 DNA sequence: TGCGCCAGCAGCCAAGGTAACAGCGGCGGAAACACCATATATTTT.

The V gene is TRBV6-5, the J gene TRBJ1-5, with 9 bases matching TRBD1. V was pared by 5 bases and J by 7 bases, with 6 bases of the junction left unmatched. CDR3 size: 14 residues. CDR1 is MNHEY and CDR2 is SVGAGI in the germline V gene. The DNA of the CDR3 is TGTGCCAGCAGTCCACAGGGGGCCCACCAGCCCCAGCATTTT. Amino acids: CASSPQGAHQPQHF.

The chain couples TRBV4-1 to TRBJ2-2, with D unclear. Germline V CDR1 and CDR2: MGHRA, YSYEKL. The CDR3 is 14 amino acids. V lost 4 bases, J lost 4 bases, and 10 bases lay in between. CDR3 DNA: TGCGCCAGCAGCCCCCTTCAGGTCACCGGGGAGCTGTTTTTT. It encodes CASSPLQVTGELFF.

The chain joins TRBV19 to TRBJ2-7, with 11 nucleotides matching TRBD2. Per germline, CDR1 LNHDA and CDR2 SQIVND (reference sequence). Germline trimming cut 5 bases from V and 3 bases from J; bases unmatched to any gene: 3. CDR3 length: 14 amino acids. This chain's CDR3 is CASSAGTSGYEQYF. The CDR3 nucleotides read TGTGCCAGTAGTGCCGGGACTAGCGGCTACGAGCAGTACTTC.

The gene calls are TRBV11-2 and TRBJ2-5; D is undetermined. Trimming took 1 base from V and 5 from J, leaving 5 bases between them. The CDR3 consists of 12 residues. CDR1 and CDR2 (germline): SGHAT, FQNNGV. In nucleotides, the CDR3 is TGTGCCAGCAGCTTAGGGGCGGAGACCCAGTACTTC. It is translated as CASSLGAETQYF.

The chain employs TRBV13 and TRBJ2-1, with 9 bases fitting TRBD2. CDR3 length equals 15 residues. Trimming removed 5 bases from V and 6 bases from J; junction bases left unmatched: 8. Per germline, CDR1 PRHDT and CDR2 FYEKMQ (reference sequence). Here the CDR3 DNA reads TGTGCCAGCAGCCCCCGGGCGGGAGGGGTCAATGAGCAGTTCTTC. Translation: CASSPRAGGVNEQFF.